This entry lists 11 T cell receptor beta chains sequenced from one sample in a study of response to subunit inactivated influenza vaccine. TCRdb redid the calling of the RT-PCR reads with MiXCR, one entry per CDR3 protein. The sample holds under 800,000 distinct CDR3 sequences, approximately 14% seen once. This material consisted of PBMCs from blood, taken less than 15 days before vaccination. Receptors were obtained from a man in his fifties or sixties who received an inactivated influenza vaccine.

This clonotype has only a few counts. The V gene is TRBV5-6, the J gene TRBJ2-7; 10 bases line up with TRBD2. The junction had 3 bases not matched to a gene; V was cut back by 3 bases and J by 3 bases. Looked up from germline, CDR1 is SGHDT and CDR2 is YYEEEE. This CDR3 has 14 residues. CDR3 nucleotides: TGTGCCAGCAGCTCTGGACTAGCGGACTACGAGCAGTACTTC. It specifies CASSSGLADYEQYF.

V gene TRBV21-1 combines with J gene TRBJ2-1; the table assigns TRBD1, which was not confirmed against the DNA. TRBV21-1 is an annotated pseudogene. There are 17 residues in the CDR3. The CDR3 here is CASSKGSRGPTYNEQFF. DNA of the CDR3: TGTGCCAGCAGCAAAGGAAGTAGGGGGCCGACCTACAATGAGCAGTTCTTC.

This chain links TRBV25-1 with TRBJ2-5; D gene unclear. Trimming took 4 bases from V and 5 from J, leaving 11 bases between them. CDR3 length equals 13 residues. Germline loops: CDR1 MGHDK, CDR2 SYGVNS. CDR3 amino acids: CASSGPGWETQYF. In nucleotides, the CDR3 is TGTGCCAGCAGTGGACCAGGATGGGAGACCCAGTACTTC.

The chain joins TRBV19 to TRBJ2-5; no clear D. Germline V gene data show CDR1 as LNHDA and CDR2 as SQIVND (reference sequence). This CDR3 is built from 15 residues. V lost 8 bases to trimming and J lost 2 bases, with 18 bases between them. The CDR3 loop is CASGPTSVGQETQYF. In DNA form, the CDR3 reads TGTGCCAGTGGGCCCACCAGCGTGGGGCAAGAGACCCAGTACTTC.

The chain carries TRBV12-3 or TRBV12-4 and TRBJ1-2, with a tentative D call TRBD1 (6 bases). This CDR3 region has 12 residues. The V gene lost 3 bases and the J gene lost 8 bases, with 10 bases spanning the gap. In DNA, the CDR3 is TGTGCCAGCAGTTTGGGGGCGCAGGGCTACACCTTC. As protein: CASSLGAQGYTF.

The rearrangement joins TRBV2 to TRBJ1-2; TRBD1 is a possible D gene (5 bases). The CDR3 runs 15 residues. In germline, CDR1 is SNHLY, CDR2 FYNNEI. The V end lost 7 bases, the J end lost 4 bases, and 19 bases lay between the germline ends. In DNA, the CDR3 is TGTGCCAGCATTGTCTGGGACGGAGCAACCTATGGCTACACCTTC. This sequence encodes CASIVWDGATYGYTF.

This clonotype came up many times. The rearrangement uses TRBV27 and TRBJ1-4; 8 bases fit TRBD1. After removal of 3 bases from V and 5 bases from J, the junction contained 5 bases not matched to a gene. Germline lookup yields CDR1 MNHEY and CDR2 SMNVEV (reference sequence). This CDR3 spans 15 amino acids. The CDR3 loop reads CASSFSTGGNEKLFF. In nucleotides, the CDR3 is TGTGCCAGCAGTTTCTCCACAGGGGGAAATGAAAAACTGTTTTTT. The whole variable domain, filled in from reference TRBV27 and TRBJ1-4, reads EAQVTQNPRYLITVTGKKLTVTCSQNMNHEYMSWYRQDPGLGLRQIYYSMNVEVTDKGDVPEGYKVSRKEKRNFPLILESPSPNQTSLYFCASSFSTGGNEKLFFGSGTQLSVL.

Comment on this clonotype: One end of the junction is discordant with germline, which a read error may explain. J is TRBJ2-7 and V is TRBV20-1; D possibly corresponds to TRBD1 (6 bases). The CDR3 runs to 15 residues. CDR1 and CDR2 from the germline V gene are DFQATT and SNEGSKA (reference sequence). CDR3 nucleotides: TGCAGCGCTACCCGAGGGAGCAGGGGATCCTACGAGCAGTACTTC. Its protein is CSATRGSRGSYEQYF.

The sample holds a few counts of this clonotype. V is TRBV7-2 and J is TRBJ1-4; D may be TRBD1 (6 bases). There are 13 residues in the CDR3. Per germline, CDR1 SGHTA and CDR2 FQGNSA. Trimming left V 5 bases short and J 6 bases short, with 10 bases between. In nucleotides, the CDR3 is TGTGCCAGCAGCAAGCGGACAGATGAAAAACTGTTTTTT. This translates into CASSKRTDEKLFF.

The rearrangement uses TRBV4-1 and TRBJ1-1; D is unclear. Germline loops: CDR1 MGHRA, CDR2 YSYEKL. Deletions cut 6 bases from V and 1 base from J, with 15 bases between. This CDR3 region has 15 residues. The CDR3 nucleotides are TGCGCCAGCAGGCCGCTCGGAGGTGCGAACACTGAAGCTTTCTTT. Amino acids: CASRPLGGANTEAFF.

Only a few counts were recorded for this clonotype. The CDR3 sequence: CASRRRAGIGHNQPQHF. In DNA, the CDR3 is TGTGCCAGCAGACGAAGGGCAGGTATCGGGCATAATCAGCCCCAGCATTTT. This chain connects TRBV6-1 to TRBJ1-5; D is uncertain. The CDR3 extends over 17 amino acids. Germline-derived CDR1 and CDR2 are MNHNS and SASEGT. The V and J ends lost 6 bases and 4 bases respectively, with 22 bases between them.